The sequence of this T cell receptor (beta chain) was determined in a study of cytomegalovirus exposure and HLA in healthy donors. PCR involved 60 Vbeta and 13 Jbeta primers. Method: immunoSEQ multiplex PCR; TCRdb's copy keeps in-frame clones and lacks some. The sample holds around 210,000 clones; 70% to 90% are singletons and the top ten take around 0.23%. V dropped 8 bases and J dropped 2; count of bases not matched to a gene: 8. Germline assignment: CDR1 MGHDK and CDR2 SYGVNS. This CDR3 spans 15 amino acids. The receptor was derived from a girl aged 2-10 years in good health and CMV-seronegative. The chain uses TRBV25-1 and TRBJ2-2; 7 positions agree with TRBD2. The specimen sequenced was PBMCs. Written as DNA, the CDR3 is TGTGCCAGCGGAGAGCGGGGCGGAAACACCGGGGAGCTGTTTTTT. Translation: CASGERGGNTGELFF.